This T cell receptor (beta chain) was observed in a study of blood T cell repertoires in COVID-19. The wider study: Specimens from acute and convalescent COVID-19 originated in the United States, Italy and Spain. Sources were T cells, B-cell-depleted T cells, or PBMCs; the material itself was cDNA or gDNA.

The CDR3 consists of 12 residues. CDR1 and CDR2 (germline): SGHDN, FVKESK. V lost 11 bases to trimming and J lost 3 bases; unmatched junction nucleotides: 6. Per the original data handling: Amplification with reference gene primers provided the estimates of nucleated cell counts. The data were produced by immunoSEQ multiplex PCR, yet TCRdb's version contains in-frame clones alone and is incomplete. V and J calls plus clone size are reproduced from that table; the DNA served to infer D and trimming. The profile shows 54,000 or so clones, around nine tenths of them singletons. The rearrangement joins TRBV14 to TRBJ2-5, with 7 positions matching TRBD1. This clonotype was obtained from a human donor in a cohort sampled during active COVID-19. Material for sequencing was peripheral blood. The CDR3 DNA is TGTGCCCCTCGGGGACAGAAAGAGACCCAGTACTTC. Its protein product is CAPRGQKETQYF.